The rows below give T cell receptor beta chains drawn from one sample of a study of cytomegalovirus exposure and HLA in healthy donors. TCRdb's table, derived via immunoSEQ multiplex PCR, lists solely in-frame clones and lacks some. The sample has tens of thousands of clones; approximately 81% are singletons. The material sequenced was PBMCs. These TCRs come from a young woman in good health and CMV-seronegative. The CDR3 runs from the conserved cysteine through the conserved F or W. D genes are given only for firm matches. Not all rows give a size; the values are once, few, many and, for expanded clones, a class.

>-|TRBV7-8|TRBJ2-7|TRBD1
TGTGCCAGCAGCTTCGACAGGGGGCGCTCCTACGAGCAGTACTTC
CASSFDRGRSYEQYF
>-|TRBV19|TRBJ2-2|TRBD1
TGTGCCAGTAGTCCCGGACAGGGTTTCATCGGGGAGCTGTTTTTT
CASSPGQGFIGELFF
>-|TRBV4-3|TRBJ2-5|TRBD2
TGCGCCAGCAGCCAAGATATCACTAGCGGGGGGGGCCTCGTTGTGACCCAGTACTTC
CASSQDITSGGGLVVTQYF
>-|TRBV5-1|TRBJ1-1|-
TGCGCCAGCAGCTTGGGAACAGGCGCGAACACTGAAGCTTTCTTT
CASSLGTGANTEAFF
>few|TRBV5-1|TRBJ2-2|TRBD1
TGCGCCAGCGGGACAGGGAACACCGGGGAGCTGTTTTTT
CASGTGNTGELFF
>-|TRBV4-3|TRBJ1-4|-
TGCGCCAGCAGCCAAGATATCCCTCGTCGGGGGGATGACGAAAAACTGTTTTTT
CASSQDIPRRGDDEKLFF
>-|TRBV29-1|TRBJ2-7|-
TGCAGCGTTTTTGCCGGACGGCCAGGGGCCTACGAGCAGTACTTC
CSVFAGRPGAYEQYF
>-|TRBV5-1|TRBJ1-3|-
TGCGCCAGCAGCTTGGGCGCAGGAAATCTGGCTGGAAACACCATATATTTT
CASSLGAGNLAGNTIYF
>-|TRBV28|TRBJ1-3|-
TGTGCCAGCTCAGGCTCAGCGGACGGAAACACCATATATTTT
CASSGSADGNTIYF
>once|TRBV6-5|TRBJ2-5|TRBD1
TGTGCCAGCAGCAAAAGACAGGGGTGGGAGACCCAGTACTTC
CASSKRQGWETQYF
>few|TRBV6-1|TRBJ2-2|-
TGTGCCAGCAGTTTGGACAGCGCGAACACCGGGGAGCTGTTTTTT
CASSLDSANTGELFF
>few|TRBV10-1|TRBJ1-5|-
TGCGCCAGCAGTGACTCGGTAGAGAATCAGCCCCAGCATTTT
CASSDSVENQPQHF
>-|TRBV19|TRBJ2-5|-
TGTGCCAGTAGCCCGGACAGAGGGGAGACCCAGTACTTC
CASSPDRGETQYF
>-|TRBV4-1|TRBJ2-3|-
TGCGCCAGCAGCCAAGGATCGGTCGGAGATACGCAGTATTTT
CASSQGSVGDTQYF
>-|TRBV6-1|TRBJ2-3|TRBD1
TGTGCCAGCAGTGAAGATGGGACAGGGTCAACCCCGCAGTATTTT
CASSEDGTGSTPQYF
>-|TRBV11-2|TRBJ2-1|TRBD1
TGTGCCAGCAGCTTAGGTACAGGGGGAAGCTATGAGCAGTTCTTC
CASSLGTGGSYEQFF
>-|TRBV6-5|TRBJ2-3|TRBD2
TGTGCCAGCAGTACCAGCGGGGGGCAGGATACGCAGTATTTT
CASSTSGGQDTQYF